This TCR beta chain is from a study of blood T cell repertoires in COVID-19. Overall study: Researchers got acute and convalescent COVID-19 samples from the United States, Italy and Spain. In each case, the material was cDNA or gDNA derived from T cells, B-cell-depleted T cells, or PBMCs.

Trimming took 5 bases from V and 6 from J; bases not matched to a gene: 8. CDR3 size: 15 residues. CDR1 and CDR2 (germline): LNHDA, SQIVND (reference sequence). Assay: immunoSEQ multiplex PCR; the TCRdb copy retains only in-frame clones and omits some. The table has some 97,000 clones, about nine tenths seen once; the top ten hold about 1.9%. The chain has TRBV19 and TRBJ2-1; 9 nucleotides align to TRBD1. Sequenced material: peripheral blood. The origin of this receptor is a man between 45 and 60 years old with active COVID-19. CDR3 sequence: CASSYPGQGPNEQFF. The CDR3 nucleotides read TGTGCCAGTAGTTACCCGGGACAGGGTCCCAATGAGCAGTTCTTC.